This record covers a single T cell receptor (beta chain). The specificity of this receptor is unknown. Base qualities are not provided; no much larger clone lies one nucleotide away. This sample stems from a study of blood T cell repertoires in COVID-19 (dated by TCRdb to about 2020). In terms of the full investigation: The collaborator samples originated in the United States, Italy and Spain and spanned the acute and convalescent phases of COVID-19. The prospective study material was composed of cDNA or gDNA derived from T cells, B-cell-depleted T cells, or PBMCs. Deeply sampled blood TCRbeta repertoires from subjects exposed to, actively infected with, or recovered from COVID-19 were included in the dataset. A freely available public database, intended as a resource for researchers studying the immune response to SARS-CoV-2, is where the repertoires were released. Samples came from the ongoing ImmuneRACE study (first 160 participants) plus 1,254 subjects from 6 global collaborators. Sample metadata almost always included a de-identified subject ID, COVID-19 status, age in years and sex. Where available, HLA class I and class II types were taken from metadata supplied by the sample provider and were not determined by assay-based typing.

General study outcomes and caveats: The quantity of clinical and demographic metadata differed by source and by participant and was supplied without curation.

Each collaborating institution followed its own protocols to collect whole blood in K2EDTA tubes. Collaborator samples were shipped for TCRbeta analysis as frozen whole blood, isolated PBMCs, or DNA extracted from either sample type. Trimming accounts for 6 bases at V and 4 bases at J, while the number of junction bases matched to no gene is 11. The germline V gene yields KGHSH for CDR1 and LQKENI for CDR2. Including cysteine and phenylalanine, the CDR3 has 17 amino acids. The DNA shown is the 51-base CDR3, in frame from base 1. TCRbeta CDR3 regions were amplified from genomic DNA by means of the immunoSEQ Assay, a bias-controlled multiplex PCR. The source study handled its data this way. The number of nucleated cells in each sample was estimated by amplification of reference gene primers within the assay. To quantify the absolute abundance of each unique TCRbeta CDR3 rearrangement, sequence reads were collapsed and filtered. For each sample, productive Simpson clonality was calculated as the square root of Simpson's diversity index over productive rearrangements. TCRdb provides this immuneACCESS table in a form limited to in-frame rearrangements. Some clones are lacking; in checked studies, under half of them reflect an unresolved V gene, and why the rest are absent is not known. V and J calls and clone size are given by that table; D and trimming were obtained from the DNA. This sample lists roughly 92,000 clones; over 70% were detected once. Jointly, the top ten make up approximately 34% of the sample.

The rearranged segments are TRBV18 and TRBJ2-3, with TRBD1 matching 12 junction bases. Sequenced sample: peripheral blood. This receptor was identified in a woman of 80 years or more with active or convalescent COVID-19. Here is the DNA: TGTGCCAGCTCCCCCGGGACAGGGGGCCGGTCCGCAGATACGCAGTATTTT. Its protein is CASSPGTGGRSADTQYF.